A selection of T cell receptor beta chains follows, all from one sample in a study of blood T cell repertoires in COVID-19. Only in-frame clones appear in the TCRdb table, and some are missing; sequencing was by immunoSEQ multiplex PCR. Of some 250,000 clones in the sample, 89% were seen once. Sequenced sample: PBMCs or T cells enriched from blood (not recorded which). The origin of the receptors is a woman between 25 and 40 years old with acute COVID-19. Each CDR3 is given with its conserved first and last residue. Only part of the rows carry a size: once, few, many, or a class if the clone is expanded.

V gene: TRBV11-2
clone size: NA
CDR3 protein: CASSLERTPSYEQYF

V gene: TRBV7-2
clone size: once
CDR3 protein: CASSLAAQGGEHGYTF

V gene: TRBV15
clone size: NA
CDR3 protein: CATSRLDRGLEDTEAFF

V gene: TRBV13
clone size: NA
CDR3 protein: CASSSRRSGGAADTQYF

V gene: TRBV2
clone size: NA
CDR3 protein: CASSDTTGLRVNQPQHF

V gene: TRBV27
clone size: NA
CDR3 protein: CASSYTGGRSYNEQFF

V gene: TRBV14
clone size: NA
CDR3 protein: CASSQGRGLAITDTQYF

V gene: TRBV2
clone size: NA
CDR3 protein: CASLPEPTSTDTQYF

V gene: TRBV11-2
clone size: NA
CDR3 protein: CASSRSGQATSRGYTF

V gene: TRBV10-1
clone size: NA
CDR3 protein: CASSDSGSYNEQFF

V gene: TRBV11-2
clone size: NA
CDR3 protein: CASSLSGETQYF

V gene: TRBV4-1
clone size: NA
CDR3 protein: CASSQVPVANEKLFF

V gene: TRBV7-2
clone size: NA
CDR3 protein: CASSLNRGAQPQHF

V gene: TRBV7-9
clone size: NA
CDR3 protein: CASSLTGLNTEAFF

V gene: TRBV10-2
clone size: NA
CDR3 protein: CASNGGGGANTEAFF

V gene: TRBV30
clone size: NA
CDR3 protein: CAWTRGQGVYGYTF

V gene: TRBV24-1
clone size: NA
CDR3 protein: CATSVRYSNQPQHF

V gene: TRBV3-1/TRBV3-2
clone size: NA
CDR3 protein: CASSQAPPTVNTGELFF

V gene: TRBV5-1
clone size: NA
CDR3 protein: CASSLAPQGSTGELFF

V gene: TRBV30
clone size: NA
CDR3 protein: CAWSVLVGRTGTYGYTF

V gene: TRBV5-1
clone size: NA
CDR3 protein: CASSLGPGTSPRDYGYTF

V gene: TRBV2
clone size: NA
CDR3 protein: CASSDVTGGDGNTIYF

V gene: TRBV5-1
clone size: once
CDR3 protein: CASSLHGTGVGNTIYF

V gene: TRBV5-8
clone size: NA
CDR3 protein: CASSLGLAGSYQETQYF

V gene: TRBV24-1
clone size: NA
CDR3 protein: CATSEKGQLPHQPQHF

V gene: TRBV27
clone size: NA
CDR3 protein: CASIGQGPDTQYF

V gene: TRBV3-1/TRBV3-2
clone size: NA
CDR3 protein: CASSAGGNTQYF

V gene: TRBV3-1/TRBV3-2
clone size: NA
CDR3 protein: CASSQDSGGSQTQYF

V gene: TRBV10-3
clone size: NA
CDR3 protein: CAISREALSYEQYF

V gene: TRBV14
clone size: few
CDR3 protein: CASSQFISSYNEQFF

V gene: TRBV11-3
clone size: NA
CDR3 protein: CASSPTPGPYNEQFF

V gene: TRBV6-5
clone size: once
CDR3 protein: CAVKRDTEAFF

V gene: TRBV5-1
clone size: NA
CDR3 protein: CASSWGQGRTEAFF

V gene: TRBV2
clone size: NA
CDR3 protein: CASSDNRGGYGYTF